Below, 9 T cell receptor beta chains from the same sample are listed, as sequenced in a study of shared clonotypes between healthy human individuals. Sequencing used immunoSEQ multiplex PCR; TCRdb keeps in-frame clones, though not all of them. The sample has around 2.1 million clones; about 93% are singletons. CD45RO-negative CD8 cells positively selected for CCR7 made up the naive population, which excluded terminally differentiated effector memory CD45RA+ cells. Sequenced material: naive CD8+ T cells from PBMCs. The receptors originated from a young man in good health. Some clones in this sample may be carry-over from other donors' samples.

The chain carries TRBV27 and TRBJ1-5; a possible D gene is TRBD1 (5 bases). This CDR3 is 14 amino acids long. V shed 6 bases and J shed 8 bases, with 17 bases lying between them. CDR1 MNHEY and CDR2 SMNVEV come from the germline V gene (reference sequence). The CDR3 spells CASREGYLEEPQHF. For the CDR3, the DNA is TGTGCCAGCAGAGAGGGGTACCTAGAAGAGCCCCAGCATTTT.

This clone was detected only once. The DNA for the CDR3 is TGTGCCAGCAGCTTAGGTTGGGGGATCTACGAGCAGTACTTC. This encodes CASSLGWGIYEQYF. The chain recombines TRBV7-2 with TRBJ2-7; perhaps D is TRBD1 or TRBD2 (5 bases each). Germline CDR1 and CDR2: SGHTA and FQGNSA. The CDR3 extends over 14 amino acids. V lost 1 base and J 3 bases, leaving 10 bases between the germline ends.

This chain connects TRBV6-1 to TRBJ2-5; 10 nucleotides agree with TRBD2. The trim removed 6 bases at V and 4 bases at J, leaving 5 bases unmatched. Germline CDR1 and CDR2: MNHNS and SASEGT. The CDR3 spans 14 residues. The CDR3 DNA sequence: TGTGCCAGCAGAGAAAGCGGGAGGGGAGAGACCCAGTACTTC. This encodes CASRESGRGETQYF.

The chain has TRBV7-3 and TRBJ2-3; TRBD1 might be the D (5 bases). CDR1 and CDR2 (germline): SGHTA, FQGTGA. V lost 1 base to trimming and J lost 0 bases, with 11 bases between them. This CDR3 spans 16 amino acids. This chain's CDR3 is CASSLRGRLSTDTQYF. CDR3 nucleotides: TGTGCCAGCAGCTTAAGGGGCAGACTTAGCACAGATACGCAGTATTTT.

The chain couples TRBV2 to TRBJ2-7; TRBD2 aligns across 8 bases. CDR1 and CDR2 from the germline V gene are SNHLY and FYNNEI. This CDR3 comprises 13 residues. After removal of 9 bases from V and 2 bases from J, the junction contained 6 bases not matched to a gene. In nucleotides, the CDR3 is TGTGCCAGTTATGCGGGAGGCACCTACGAGCAGTACTTC. It specifies CASYAGGTYEQYF.

This rearrangement joins TRBV2 to TRBJ2-1; 13 nucleotides line up with TRBD2. Germline values: CDR1 SNHLY, CDR2 FYNNEI. With V trimmed by 4 bases and J by 5 bases, 2 bases remained unmatched. The length of the CDR3 is 15 residues. The CDR3 region has the DNA TGTGCCAGCAGTGTCGGGACTAGCGGGAACAATGAGCAGTTCTTC. As protein: CASSVGTSGNNEQFF.

The chain links TRBV7-8 to TRBJ2-7, with D possibly TRBD2 on 6 matching bases. V was trimmed by 2 bases and J by 2 bases, leaving 16 bases between them. The CDR3 is made up of 16 amino acids. Germline V gene data show CDR1 as SGHVS and CDR2 as FQNEAQ. CDR3 amino acids: CASSLRAGLEPYEQYF. Written as DNA, the CDR3 is TGTGCCAGCAGCTTAAGGGCGGGGCTAGAACCCTACGAGCAGTACTTC.

The chain recombines TRBV13 with TRBJ2-3; no definite D call. Trimming stripped 5 bases from V and 2 bases from J, with 5 bases between. The CDR3 sequence is 12 residues long. Germline loops: CDR1 PRHDT, CDR2 FYEKMQ (reference sequence). DNA of the CDR3: TGTGCCAGCAGCCAGGTCACAGATACGCAGTATTTT. It encodes CASSQVTDTQYF.

The V gene is TRBV25-1, the J gene TRBJ1-2; maybe TRBD1 (5 bases). Germline assignment: CDR1 MGHDK and CDR2 SYGVNS. Between the trimmed V and J ends, which lost 8 bases and 5 bases, there was a span of 12 bases. The CDR3 is 12 residues long. CDR3 coding DNA: TGTGCCAGCCGGGACCCAGCTTATGGCTACACCTTC. Translation gives CASRDPAYGYTF.